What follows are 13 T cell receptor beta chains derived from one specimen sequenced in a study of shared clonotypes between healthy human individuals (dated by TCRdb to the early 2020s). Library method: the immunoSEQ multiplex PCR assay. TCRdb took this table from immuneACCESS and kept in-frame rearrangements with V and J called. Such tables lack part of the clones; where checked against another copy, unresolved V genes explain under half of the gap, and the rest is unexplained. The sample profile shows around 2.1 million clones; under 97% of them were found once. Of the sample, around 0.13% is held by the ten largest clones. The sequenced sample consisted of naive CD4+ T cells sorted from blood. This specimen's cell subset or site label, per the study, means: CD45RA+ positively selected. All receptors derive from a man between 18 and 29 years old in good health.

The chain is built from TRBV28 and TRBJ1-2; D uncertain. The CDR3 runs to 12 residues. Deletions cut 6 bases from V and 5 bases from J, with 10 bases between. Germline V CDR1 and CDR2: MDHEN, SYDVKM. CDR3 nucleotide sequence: TGTGCCAGCAGGCTAATGGGGTATGGCTACACCTTC. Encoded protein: CASRLMGYGYTF.

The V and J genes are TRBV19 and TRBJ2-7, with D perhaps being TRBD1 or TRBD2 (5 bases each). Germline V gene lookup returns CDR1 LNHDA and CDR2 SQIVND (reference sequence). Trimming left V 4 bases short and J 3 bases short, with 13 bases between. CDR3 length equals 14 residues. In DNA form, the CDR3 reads TGTGCCAGTAGTAATACCGGGACGGACTACGAGCAGTACTTC. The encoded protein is CASSNTGTDYEQYF.

CDR3 sequence reads: CASSQDRYTEAFF. The CDR3, as DNA: TGTGCCAGCAGCCAGGATAGGTACACTGAAGCTTTCTTT. The chain combines TRBV7-9 with TRBJ1-1; D call uncertain. CDR3 length: 13 amino acids. The germline gives CDR1 SEHNR, CDR2 FQNEAQ (reference sequence). V was trimmed by 5 bases and J by 3 bases, leaving 10 bases between them.

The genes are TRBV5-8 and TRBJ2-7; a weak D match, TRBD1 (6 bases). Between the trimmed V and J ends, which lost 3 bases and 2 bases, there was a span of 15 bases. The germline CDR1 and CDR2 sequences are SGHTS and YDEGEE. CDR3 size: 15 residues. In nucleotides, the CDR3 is TGTGCCAGCAGCTCCCGGGACAACCTCCCCTACGAGCAGTACTTC. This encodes CASSSRDNLPYEQYF. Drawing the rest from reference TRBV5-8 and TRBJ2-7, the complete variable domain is EAGVTQSPTHLIKTRGQQATLRCSPISGHTSVYWYQQALGLGLQFLLWYDEGEERNRGNFPPRFSGRQFPNYSSELNVNALELEDSALYLCASSSRDNLPYEQYFGPGTRLTVT.

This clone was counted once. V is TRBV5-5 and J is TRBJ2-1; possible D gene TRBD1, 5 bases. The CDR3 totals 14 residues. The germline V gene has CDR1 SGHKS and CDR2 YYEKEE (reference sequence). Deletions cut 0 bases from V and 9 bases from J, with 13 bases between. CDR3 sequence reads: CASSLATGRGEQFF. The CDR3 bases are TGTGCCAGCAGCTTGGCCACTGGTAGGGGTGAGCAGTTCTTC.

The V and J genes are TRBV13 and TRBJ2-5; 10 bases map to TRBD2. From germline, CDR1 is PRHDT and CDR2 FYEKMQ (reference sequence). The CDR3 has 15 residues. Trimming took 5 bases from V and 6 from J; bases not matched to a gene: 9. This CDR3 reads CASSGTSGKGKTQYF. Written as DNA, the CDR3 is TGTGCCAGCAGCGGTACTAGCGGGAAAGGCAAGACCCAGTACTTC.

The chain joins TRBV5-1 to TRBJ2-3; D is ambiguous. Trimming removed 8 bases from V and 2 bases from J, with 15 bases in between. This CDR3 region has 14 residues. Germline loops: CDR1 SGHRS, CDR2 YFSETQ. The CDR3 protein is CARCRQEPTDTQYF. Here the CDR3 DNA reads TGCGCCAGATGCCGCCAGGAGCCCACAGATACGCAGTATTTT.

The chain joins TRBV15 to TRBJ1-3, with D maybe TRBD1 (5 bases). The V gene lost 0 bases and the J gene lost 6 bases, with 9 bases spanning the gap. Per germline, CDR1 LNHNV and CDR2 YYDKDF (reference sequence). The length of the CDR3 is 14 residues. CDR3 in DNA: TGTGCCACCAGCAGAGATCGGGGGTTAAACACCATATATTTT. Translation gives CATSRDRGLNTIYF. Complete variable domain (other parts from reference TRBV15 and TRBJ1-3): DAMVIQNPRYQVTQFGKPVTLSCSQTLNHNVMYWYQQKSSQAPKLLFHYYDKDFNNEADTPDNFQSRRPNTSFCFLDIRSPGLGDTAMYLCATSRDRGLNTIYFGEGSWLTVV.

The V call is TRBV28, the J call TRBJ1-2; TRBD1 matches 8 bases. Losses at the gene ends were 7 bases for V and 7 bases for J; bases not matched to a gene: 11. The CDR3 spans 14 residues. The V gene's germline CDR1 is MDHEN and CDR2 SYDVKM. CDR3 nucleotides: TGTGCCAGCACTATAGACAGGGGCCCCTTTGGCTACACCTTC. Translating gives CASTIDRGPFGYTF.

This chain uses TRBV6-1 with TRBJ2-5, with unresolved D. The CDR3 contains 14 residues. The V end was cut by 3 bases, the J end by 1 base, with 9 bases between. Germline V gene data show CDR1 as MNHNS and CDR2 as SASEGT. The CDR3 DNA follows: TGTGCCAGCAGTGAGGTGTGGGCCCAAGAGACCCAGTACTTC. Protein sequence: CASSEVWAQETQYF.

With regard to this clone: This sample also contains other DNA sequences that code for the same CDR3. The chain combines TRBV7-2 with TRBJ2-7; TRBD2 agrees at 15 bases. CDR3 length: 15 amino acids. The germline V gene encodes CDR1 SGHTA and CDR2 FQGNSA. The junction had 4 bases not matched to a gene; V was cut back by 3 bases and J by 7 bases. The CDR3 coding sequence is TGTGCCAGCAGCTTGGGACTAGCGGGAGGAAGGGAGCAGTACTTC. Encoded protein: CASSLGLAGGREQYF.

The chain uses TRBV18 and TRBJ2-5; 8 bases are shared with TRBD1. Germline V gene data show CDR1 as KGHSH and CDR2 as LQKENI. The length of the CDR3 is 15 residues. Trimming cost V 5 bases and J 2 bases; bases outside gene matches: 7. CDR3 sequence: CASSTGQENQETQYF. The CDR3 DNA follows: TGTGCCAGCTCAACGGGACAGGAGAATCAAGAGACCCAGTACTTC.

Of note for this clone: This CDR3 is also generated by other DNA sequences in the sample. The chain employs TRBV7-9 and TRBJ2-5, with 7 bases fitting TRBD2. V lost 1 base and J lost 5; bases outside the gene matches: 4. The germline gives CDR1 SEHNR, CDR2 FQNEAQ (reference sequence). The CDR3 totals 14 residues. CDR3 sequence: CASSLGLARETQYF. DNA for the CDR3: TGTGCCAGCAGCTTAGGACTAGCTCGGGAGACCCAGTACTTC. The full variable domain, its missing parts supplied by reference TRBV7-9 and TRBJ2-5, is DTGVSQNPRHKITKRGQNVTFRCDPISEHNRLYWYRQTLGQGPEFLTYFQNEAQLEKSRLLSDRFSAERPKGSFSTLEIQRTEQGDSAMYLCASSLGLARETQYFGPGTRLLVL.